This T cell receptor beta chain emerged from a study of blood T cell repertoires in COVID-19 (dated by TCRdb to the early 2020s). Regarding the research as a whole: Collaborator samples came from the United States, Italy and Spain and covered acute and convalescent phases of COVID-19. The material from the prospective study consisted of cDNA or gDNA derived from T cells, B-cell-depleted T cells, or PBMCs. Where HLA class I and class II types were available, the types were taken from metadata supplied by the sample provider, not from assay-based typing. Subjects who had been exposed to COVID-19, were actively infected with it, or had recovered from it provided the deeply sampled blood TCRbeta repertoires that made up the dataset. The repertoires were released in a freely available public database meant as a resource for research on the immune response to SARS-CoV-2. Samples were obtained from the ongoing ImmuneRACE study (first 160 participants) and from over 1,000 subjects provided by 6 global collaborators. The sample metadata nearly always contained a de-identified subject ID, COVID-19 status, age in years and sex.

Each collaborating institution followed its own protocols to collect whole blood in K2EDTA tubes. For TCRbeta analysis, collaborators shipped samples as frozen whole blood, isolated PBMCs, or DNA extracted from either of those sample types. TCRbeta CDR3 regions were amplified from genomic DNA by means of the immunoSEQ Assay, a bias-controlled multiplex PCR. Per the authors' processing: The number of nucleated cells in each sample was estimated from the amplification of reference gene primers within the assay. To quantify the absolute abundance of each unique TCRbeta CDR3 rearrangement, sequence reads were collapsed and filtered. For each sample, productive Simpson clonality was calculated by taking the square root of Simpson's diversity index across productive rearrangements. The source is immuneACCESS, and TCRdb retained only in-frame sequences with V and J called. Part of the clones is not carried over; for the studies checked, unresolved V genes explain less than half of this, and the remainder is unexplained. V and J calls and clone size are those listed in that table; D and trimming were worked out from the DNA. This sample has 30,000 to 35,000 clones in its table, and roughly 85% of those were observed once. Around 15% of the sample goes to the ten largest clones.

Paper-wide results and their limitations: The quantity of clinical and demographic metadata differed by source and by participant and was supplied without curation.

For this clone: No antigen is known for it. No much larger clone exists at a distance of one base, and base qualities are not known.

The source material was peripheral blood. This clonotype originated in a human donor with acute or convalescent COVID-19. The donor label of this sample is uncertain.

The CDR3 reads CASSSGQHQETQYF. The sequenced DNA: TGTGCCAGCAGCTCGGGACAGCACCAAGAGACCCAGTACTTC. The V and J segments used are TRBV7-2 and TRBJ2-5; 7 central nucleotides agree with TRBD1. The CDR3, from cysteine to phenylalanine, totals 14 residues. The sequence is cut down to CDR3 DNA, 42 bases in frame from base 1. In the germline V gene, CDR1 corresponds to SGHTA and CDR2 to FQGNSA. The germline V end is reduced by 4 bases and the J end by 0 bases; junction bases left unmatched: 2. The CDR3 plus the reference TRBV7-2 and TRBJ2-5 genes for the other parts give the full variable domain: GAGVSQSPSNKVTEKGKDVELRCDPISGHTALYWYRQSLGQGLEFLIYFQGNSAPDKSGLPSDRFSAERTGGSVSTLTIQRTQQEDSAVYLCASSSGQHQETQYFGPGTRLLVL.